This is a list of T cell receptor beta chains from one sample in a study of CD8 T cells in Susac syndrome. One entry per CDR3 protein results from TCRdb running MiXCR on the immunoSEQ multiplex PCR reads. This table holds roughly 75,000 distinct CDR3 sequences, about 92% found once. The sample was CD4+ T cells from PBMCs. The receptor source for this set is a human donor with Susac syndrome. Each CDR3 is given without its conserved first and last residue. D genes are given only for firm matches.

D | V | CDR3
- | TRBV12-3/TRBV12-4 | ASRFYMNEQF
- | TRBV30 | AWSGWGKVPNTGELF
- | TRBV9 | ASSVSIAGGTSGANVLT
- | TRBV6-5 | ATLDRNTEAF
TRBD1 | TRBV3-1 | ASSHLDRSNEQF
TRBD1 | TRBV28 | ASSSFPGQGPYEQY
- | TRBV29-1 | SVATGTAETQY
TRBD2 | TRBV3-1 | ASSQERLAIEQF
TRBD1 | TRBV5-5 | ASSFPETGTMNTEAF
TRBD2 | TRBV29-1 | SVEKEALAGTLSTDTQY
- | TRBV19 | ANQRRSRSYEQY
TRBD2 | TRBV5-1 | ASSLSPGRGGDIRLSQY
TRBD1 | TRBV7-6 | ASSPQAGGYEQY
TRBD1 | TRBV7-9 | ASSPDRVVYEQY
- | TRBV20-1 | SASGIGNTIY
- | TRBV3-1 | ASSQDFGGGLYNSPLH
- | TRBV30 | AWSLLLTGHEQY
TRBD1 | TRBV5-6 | ASSLLGTANQPQH
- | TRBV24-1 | ATSDLQGTSTDTQY
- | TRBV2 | ASSPPAGFGDNTEAF
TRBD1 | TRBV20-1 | SAREDGTAMNEQF
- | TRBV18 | ASSPRLMVPNYGYT
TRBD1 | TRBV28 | ASSPRTGARDNQPQH
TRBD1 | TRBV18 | ASSPSGTGGSYEQY
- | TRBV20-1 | SARVLESPLH
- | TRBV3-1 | ASSQVTNSGANVLT
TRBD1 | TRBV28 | ASSLTGETQY
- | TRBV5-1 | ASSLSGASGNTIY
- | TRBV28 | ASGGTAIQETQY